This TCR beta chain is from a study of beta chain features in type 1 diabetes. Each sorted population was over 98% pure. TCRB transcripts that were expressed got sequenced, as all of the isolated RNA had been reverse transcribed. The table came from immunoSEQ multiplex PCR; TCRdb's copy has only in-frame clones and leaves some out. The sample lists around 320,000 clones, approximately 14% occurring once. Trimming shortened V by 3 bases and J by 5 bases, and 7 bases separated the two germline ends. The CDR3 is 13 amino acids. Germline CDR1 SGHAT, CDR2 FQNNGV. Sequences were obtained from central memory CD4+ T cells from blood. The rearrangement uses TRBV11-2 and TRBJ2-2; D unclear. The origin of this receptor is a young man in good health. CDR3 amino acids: CASSFEVTGELFF. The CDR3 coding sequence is TGTGCCAGCAGCTTTGAAGTGACCGGGGAGCTGTTTTTT.